This T cell receptor beta chain was profiled in a study of long-term antiretroviral therapy in people with HIV. Researchers ran immunoSEQ v3.0 at survey level. The data were produced by immunoSEQ multiplex PCR, yet TCRdb's version contains in-frame clones alone and is incomplete. The table lists under 25,000 clones, 70% to 90% of them singletons, with roughly 3.3% in the top ten. The CDR3 consists of 13 residues. Germline V gives CDR1 ENHRY, CDR2 SYGVKD. V was shortened by 0 bases and J by 4 bases, with 7 bases between the two germline ends. The source is a woman aged 50 to 65 with HIV. Sequenced material: unsorted PBMCs, taken 2.6 years after starting antiretroviral therapy. The V and J genes are TRBV10-3 and TRBJ2-7; TRBD1 might be the D (5 bases). This CDR3 is CAISESAGYEQYF. DNA of the CDR3: TGTGCCATCAGTGAGTCGGCAGGGTACGAGCAGTACTTC.